Sequencing of this T cell receptor (beta chain) was carried out in a study of prognosis after radiotherapy for stage I lung cancer. Two-round multiplex PCR, the amplification method, yielded TCR beta CDR3 from genomic DNA. Each TRBV and TRBJ gene had its own primer in the first PCR round. MiXCR was run by TCRdb on the multiplex PCR reads, yielding one entry per CDR3 protein. The repertoire holds around 26,000 distinct CDR3 sequences, with about 40% as singletons. This clonotype was counted only a few times. Its antigen remains unidentified. In germline, CDR1 is KGHSH, CDR2 LQKENI. V dropped 4 bases and J dropped 5; count of bases not matched to a gene: 10. CDR3 size: 15 residues. Broader study findings: Following stereotactic body radiation therapy, patients who went on to develop distant metastases had lower Shannon entropy.

The sequences come from PBMCs, collected before or after stereotactic body radiation therapy (not recorded which). The origin of this receptor is a donor over 45 with non-small cell lung cancer. The rearrangement uses TRBV18 and TRBJ2-5; TRBD2 matches 7 bases. The CDR3 spells CASSLSGGRAETQYF. CDR3 DNA: TGTGCCAGCTCACTCTCTGGTGGGAGGGCCGAGACCCAGTACTTC.